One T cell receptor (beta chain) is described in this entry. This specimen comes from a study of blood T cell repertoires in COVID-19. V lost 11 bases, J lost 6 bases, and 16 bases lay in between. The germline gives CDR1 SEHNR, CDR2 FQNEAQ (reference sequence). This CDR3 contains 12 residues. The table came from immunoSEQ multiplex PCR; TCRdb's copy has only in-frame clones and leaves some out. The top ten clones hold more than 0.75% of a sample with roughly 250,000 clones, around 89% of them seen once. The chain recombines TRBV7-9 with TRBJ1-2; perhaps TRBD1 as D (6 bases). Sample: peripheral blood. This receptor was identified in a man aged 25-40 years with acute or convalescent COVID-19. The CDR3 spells CAPEGTNDGYTF. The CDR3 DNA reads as TGTGCCCCCGAGGGGACAAACGATGGCTACACCTTC.